This T cell receptor (beta chain) comes out of a study of T cell responses to AZD1222 COVID-19 vaccine. Some clones are missing from TCRdb's copy, which holds only in-frame ones; the method was immunoSEQ multiplex PCR. Of about 120,000 clones listed, about 88% were seen once; the top ten hold around 3.8%. CDR1 and CDR2 from the germline V gene are KGHSH and LQKENI. V lost 7 bases and J 3 bases, leaving 7 bases between the germline ends. The CDR3 consists of 12 residues. V usage is TRBV18 and J usage is TRBJ2-1, with D unclear. The sample consisted of peripheral blood, taken 28 days after the second AZD1222 dose. This sequence was found in an adult who received the AZD1222 COVID-19 vaccine. For the CDR3, the DNA is TGTGCCAGCTGTGACAACTACAATGAGCAGTTCTTC. This sequence encodes CASCDNYNEQFF.